The rows below give T cell receptor beta chains drawn from one sample of a study of a mutant IDH1 vaccine in newly diagnosed glioma. Assay used: immunoSEQ multiplex PCR; TCRdb lists only in-frame clones, some missing. The sample holds roughly 130,000 clones, about 80% seen once. For these receptors, no antigen is known. This material consisted of PBMCs, taken from a glioma patient whose treatment included an IDH1 peptide vaccine. Receptors originate from a man aged 35 to 55 with glioma. CDR3s include the opening cysteine and the closing phenylalanine or tryptophan. The order of the fields is D gene, V gene, clone size, J gene, CDR3 DNA, CDR3 protein. The D gene is left open where the match is weak. Expanded clones get a size class; other rows say once, few or many, or leave the size out.

D gene: .
V gene: TRBV7-9
clone size: .
J gene: TRBJ1-4
CDR3 DNA: TGTGCCAGCAGCTTAGGCTGGCGAAAAATCGGGAGTAATGAAAAACTGTTTTTT
CDR3 protein: CASSLGWRKIGSNEKLFF

D gene: TRBD2
V gene: TRBV5-1
clone size: .
J gene: TRBJ2-3
CDR3 DNA: TGCGCCAGCAGCTTGAGTAAGGCGGGGGGCACAGATACGCAGTATTTT
CDR3 protein: CASSLSKAGGTDTQYF

D gene: .
V gene: TRBV19
clone size: .
J gene: TRBJ1-2
CDR3 DNA: TGTGCCAGTAGTCTCGACGTTAGAACGTATGGCTACACCTTC
CDR3 protein: CASSLDVRTYGYTF

D gene: TRBD1
V gene: TRBV6-5
clone size: .
J gene: TRBJ2-1
CDR3 DNA: TGTGCCAGCAGCCGACAGGGGGCCTACAATGAGCAGTTCTTC
CDR3 protein: CASSRQGAYNEQFF

D gene: .
V gene: TRBV10-3
clone size: .
J gene: TRBJ2-5
CDR3 DNA: TGTGCTACGCGGCTGGAAGAGACCCAGTACTTC
CDR3 protein: CATRLEETQYF

D gene: .
V gene: TRBV5-6
clone size: .
J gene: TRBJ1-5
CDR3 DNA: TGTGCCAGCAGCTTGTATTGGGAAAGCAATCAGCCCCAGCATTTT
CDR3 protein: CASSLYWESNQPQHF

D gene: TRBD2
V gene: TRBV6-1
clone size: .
J gene: TRBJ2-1
CDR3 DNA: TGTGCCAGCATCCTAGCGGGGGGGCGCAATGAGCAGTTCTTC
CDR3 protein: CASILAGGRNEQFF

D gene: .
V gene: TRBV9
clone size: .
J gene: TRBJ2-3
CDR3 DNA: TGTGCCAGCAGCCCCCGCCTGGGGTCAGATACGCAGTATTTT
CDR3 protein: CASSPRLGSDTQYF

D gene: .
V gene: TRBV15
clone size: .
J gene: TRBJ2-5
CDR3 DNA: TGTGCCACCAGCAGAGATCCTGGAGGGTGGCAAGAGACCCAGTACTTC
CDR3 protein: CATSRDPGGWQETQYF

D gene: TRBD1
V gene: TRBV4-2
clone size: .
J gene: TRBJ2-1
CDR3 DNA: TGTGCCAGCAGCCTGGGACAGGGGGGCCACAATGAGCAGTTCTTC
CDR3 protein: CASSLGQGGHNEQFF

D gene: TRBD1
V gene: TRBV30
clone size: .
J gene: TRBJ1-4
CDR3 DNA: TGTGCCTGGAGTCTTCTTAGGACAGGGAGGGAGGCGGATGAAAAACTGTTTTTT
CDR3 protein: CAWSLLRTGREADEKLFF

D gene: .
V gene: TRBV7-2
clone size: .
J gene: TRBJ2-1
CDR3 DNA: TGTGCCAGCAGCTTCAGGAGGGCCAATGAGCAGTTCTTC
CDR3 protein: CASSFRRANEQFF

D gene: .
V gene: TRBV7-2
clone size: .
J gene: TRBJ1-1
CDR3 DNA: TGTGCCAGCAGCTTAGGAGTAGGAGCATCCGCTTTCTTT
CDR3 protein: CASSLGVGASAFF

D gene: .
V gene: TRBV19
clone size: .
J gene: TRBJ1-5
CDR3 DNA: TGTGCCAGTAGTATAGATGTCTGGCGGGATGGGGGCAATCAGCCCCAGCATTTT
CDR3 protein: CASSIDVWRDGGNQPQHF

D gene: .
V gene: TRBV19
clone size: .
J gene: TRBJ1-4
CDR3 DNA: TGTGCCAGTAGTATGAAAGTGCCCACAGGGTATAATGAAAAACTGTTTTTT
CDR3 protein: CASSMKVPTGYNEKLFF

D gene: .
V gene: TRBV7-8
clone size: once
J gene: TRBJ1-6
CDR3 DNA: TGTGCCAGCAGCTTAGCCCCTGTATATAATTCACCCCTCCACTTT
CDR3 protein: CASSLAPVYNSPLHF

D gene: .
V gene: TRBV7-3
clone size: few
J gene: TRBJ2-1
CDR3 DNA: TGTGCCAGCAGCGCCAGGGCCATGGACAATGAGCAGTTCTTC
CDR3 protein: CASSARAMDNEQFF

D gene: .
V gene: TRBV7-6
clone size: .
J gene: TRBJ2-2
CDR3 DNA: TGTGCCAGCAGCTTAGGGGTTAGCGGTTCGAACACCGGGGAGCTGTTTTTT
CDR3 protein: CASSLGVSGSNTGELFF

D gene: .
V gene: TRBV2
clone size: .
J gene: TRBJ2-7
CDR3 DNA: TGTGCCAGCAGTGAAGTTCCGGTGGGCTCCTACGAGCAGTACTTC
CDR3 protein: CASSEVPVGSYEQYF

D gene: .
V gene: TRBV5-6
clone size: .
J gene: TRBJ1-1
CDR3 DNA: TGTGCCAGCAGCTTGGTGAGGGGCCCAACTTTCTTT
CDR3 protein: CASSLVRGPTFF

D gene: .
V gene: TRBV7-2
clone size: .
J gene: TRBJ2-2
CDR3 DNA: TGTGCCAGCAGCCGTACAGTCCCCCTCACCGGGGAGCTGTTTTTT
CDR3 protein: CASSRTVPLTGELFF

D gene: .
V gene: TRBV27
clone size: .
J gene: TRBJ1-6
CDR3 DNA: TGTGCCAGCAGTCCCCCCCCCTCCGGGAGCTCCTATAATTCACCCCTCCACTTT
CDR3 protein: CASSPPPSGSSYNSPLHF

D gene: .
V gene: TRBV19
clone size: many
J gene: TRBJ2-7
CDR3 DNA: TGTGCCAGTAGTATTTTAGGCGGACTGAGCTCCTACGAGCAGTACTTC
CDR3 protein: CASSILGGLSSYEQYF

D gene: .
V gene: TRBV4-1
clone size: .
J gene: TRBJ2-2
CDR3 DNA: TGCGCCAGCAGCCCCGGGAGACTAATTACCGGGGAGCTGTTTTTT
CDR3 protein: CASSPGRLITGELFF

D gene: .
V gene: TRBV18
clone size: .
J gene: TRBJ1-1
CDR3 DNA: TGTGCCAGCTCACAACAAGGGGGGAACACTGAAGCTTTCTTT
CDR3 protein: CASSQQGGNTEAFF